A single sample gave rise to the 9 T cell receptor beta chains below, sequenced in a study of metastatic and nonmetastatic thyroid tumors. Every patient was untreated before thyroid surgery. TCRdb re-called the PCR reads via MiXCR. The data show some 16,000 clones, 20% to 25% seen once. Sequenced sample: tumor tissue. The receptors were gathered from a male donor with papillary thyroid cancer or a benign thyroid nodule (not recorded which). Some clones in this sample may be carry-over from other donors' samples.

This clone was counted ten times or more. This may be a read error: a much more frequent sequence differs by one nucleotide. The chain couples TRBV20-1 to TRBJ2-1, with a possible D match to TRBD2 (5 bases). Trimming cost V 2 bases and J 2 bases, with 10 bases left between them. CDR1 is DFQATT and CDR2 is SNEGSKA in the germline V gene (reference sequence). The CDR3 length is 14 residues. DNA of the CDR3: TGCAGTGCTAGACCGCGGCGGGCCTACAATGAGCAGTTCTTC. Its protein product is CSARPRRAYNEQFF.

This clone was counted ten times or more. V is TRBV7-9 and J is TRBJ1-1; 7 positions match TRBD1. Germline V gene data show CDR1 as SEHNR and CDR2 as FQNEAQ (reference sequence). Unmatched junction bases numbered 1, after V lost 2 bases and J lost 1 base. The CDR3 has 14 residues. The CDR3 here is CASSLQGGNTEAFF. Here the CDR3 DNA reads TGTGCCAGCAGCTTACAGGGGGGGAACACTGAAGCTTTCTTT.

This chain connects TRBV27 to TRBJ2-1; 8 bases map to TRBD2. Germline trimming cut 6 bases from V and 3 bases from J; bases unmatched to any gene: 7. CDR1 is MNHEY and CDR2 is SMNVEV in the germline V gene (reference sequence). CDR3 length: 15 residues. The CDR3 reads CASSPGGSNYNEQFF. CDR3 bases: TGTGCCAGCAGCCCGGGGGGGAGCAACTACAATGAGCAGTTCTTC.

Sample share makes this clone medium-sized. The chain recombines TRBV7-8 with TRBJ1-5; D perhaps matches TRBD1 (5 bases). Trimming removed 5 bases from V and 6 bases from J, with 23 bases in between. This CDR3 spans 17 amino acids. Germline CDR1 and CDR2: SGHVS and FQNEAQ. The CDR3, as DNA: TGTGCCAGCAGCGGAGGCGACAGTATCGGTTACGGTCAGCCCCAGCATTTT. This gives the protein CASSGGDSIGYGQPQHF.

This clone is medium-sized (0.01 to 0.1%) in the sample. CDR3 nucleotides: TGCAGTGCTCAACCATATGGGACACCAGAGAATGAGCAGTTCTTC. It yields the protein CSAQPYGTPENEQFF. The chain uses TRBV20-1 and TRBJ2-1, with D possibly matching TRBD1 (6 bases). Trimming shortened V by 5 bases and J by 7 bases, and 21 bases separated the two germline ends. The germline V gene encodes CDR1 DFQATT and CDR2 SNEGSKA (reference sequence). The CDR3 extends over 15 amino acids.

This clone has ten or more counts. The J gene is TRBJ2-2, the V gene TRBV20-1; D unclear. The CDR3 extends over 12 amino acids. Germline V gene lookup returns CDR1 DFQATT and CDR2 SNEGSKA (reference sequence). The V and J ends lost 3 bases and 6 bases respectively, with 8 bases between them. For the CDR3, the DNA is TGCAGTGCTAGTAGGGCGGCCGGGGAGCTGTTTTTT. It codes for CSASRAAGELFF.

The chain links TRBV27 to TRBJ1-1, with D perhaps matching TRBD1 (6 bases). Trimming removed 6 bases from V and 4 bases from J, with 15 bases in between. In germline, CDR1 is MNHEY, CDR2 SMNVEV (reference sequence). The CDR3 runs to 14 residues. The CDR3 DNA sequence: TGTGCCAGCAGCTATACAGGGAGGCCCACTGAAGCTTTCTTT. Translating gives CASSYTGRPTEAFF.

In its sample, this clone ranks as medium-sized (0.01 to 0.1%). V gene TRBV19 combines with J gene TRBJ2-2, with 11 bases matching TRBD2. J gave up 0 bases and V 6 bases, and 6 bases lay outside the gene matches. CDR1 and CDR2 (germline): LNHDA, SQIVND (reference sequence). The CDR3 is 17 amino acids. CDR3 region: CASRRLAGYTNTGELFF. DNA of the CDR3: TGTGCCAGTAGGAGACTAGCGGGATACACGAACACCGGGGAGCTGTTTTTT.

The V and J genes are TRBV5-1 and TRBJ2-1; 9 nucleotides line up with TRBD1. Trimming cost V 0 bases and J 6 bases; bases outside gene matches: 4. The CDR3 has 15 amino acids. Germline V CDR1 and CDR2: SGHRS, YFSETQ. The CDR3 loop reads CASSLGQGVGNEQFF. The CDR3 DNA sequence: TGCGCCAGCAGCTTGGGACAGGGGGTGGGCAATGAGCAGTTCTTC.